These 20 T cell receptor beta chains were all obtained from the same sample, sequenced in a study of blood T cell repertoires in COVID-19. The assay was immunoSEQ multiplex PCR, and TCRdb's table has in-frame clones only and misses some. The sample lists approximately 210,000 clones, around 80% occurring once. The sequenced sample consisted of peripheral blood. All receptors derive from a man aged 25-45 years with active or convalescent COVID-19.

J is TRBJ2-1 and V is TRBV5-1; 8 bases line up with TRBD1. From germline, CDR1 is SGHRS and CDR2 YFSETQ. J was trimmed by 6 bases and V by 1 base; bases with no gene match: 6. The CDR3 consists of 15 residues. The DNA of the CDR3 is TGCGCCAGCAGCTTGCGTGTAGACAGGGGCAATGAGCAGTTCTTC. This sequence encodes CASSLRVDRGNEQFF.

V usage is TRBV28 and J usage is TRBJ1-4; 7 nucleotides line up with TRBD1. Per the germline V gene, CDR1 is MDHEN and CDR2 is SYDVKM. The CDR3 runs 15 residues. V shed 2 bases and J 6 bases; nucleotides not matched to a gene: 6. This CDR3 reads CASSLAGQSDEKLFF. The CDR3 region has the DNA TGTGCCAGCAGTTTAGCGGGACAGAGTGATGAAAAACTGTTTTTT. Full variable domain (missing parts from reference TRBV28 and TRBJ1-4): DVKVTQSSRYLVKRTGEKVFLECVQDMDHENMFWYRQDPGLGLRLIYFSYDVKMKEKGDIPEGYSVSREKKERFSLILESASTNQTSMYLCASSLAGQSDEKLFFGSGTQLSVL.

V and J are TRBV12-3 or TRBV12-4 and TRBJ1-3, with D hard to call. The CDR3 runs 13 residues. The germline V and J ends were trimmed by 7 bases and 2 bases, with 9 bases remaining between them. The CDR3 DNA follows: TGTGCCAGCATTTCCCCAACTGGAAACACCATATATTTT. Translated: CASISPTGNTIYF.

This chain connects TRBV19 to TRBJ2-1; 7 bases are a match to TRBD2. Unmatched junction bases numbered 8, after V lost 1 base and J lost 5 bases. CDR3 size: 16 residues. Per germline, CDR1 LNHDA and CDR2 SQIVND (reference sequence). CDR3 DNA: TGTGCCAGTAGTATAGTCGCTAGCGGAGGGAACAATGAGCAGTTCTTC. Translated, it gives CASSIVASGGNNEQFF.

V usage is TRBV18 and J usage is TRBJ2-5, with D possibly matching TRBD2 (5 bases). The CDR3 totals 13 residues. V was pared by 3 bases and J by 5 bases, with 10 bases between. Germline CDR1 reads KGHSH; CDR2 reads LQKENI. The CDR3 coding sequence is TGTGCCAGCTCACCGGGTCAGCGGGAGACCCAGTACTTC. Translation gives CASSPGQRETQYF.

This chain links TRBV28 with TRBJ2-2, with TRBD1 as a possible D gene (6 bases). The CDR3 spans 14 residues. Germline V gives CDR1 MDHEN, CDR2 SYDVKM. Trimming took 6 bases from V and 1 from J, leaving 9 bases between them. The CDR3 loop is CASRMDRNTGELFF. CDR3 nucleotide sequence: TGTGCCAGCAGGATGGACAGGAACACCGGGGAGCTGTTTTTT.

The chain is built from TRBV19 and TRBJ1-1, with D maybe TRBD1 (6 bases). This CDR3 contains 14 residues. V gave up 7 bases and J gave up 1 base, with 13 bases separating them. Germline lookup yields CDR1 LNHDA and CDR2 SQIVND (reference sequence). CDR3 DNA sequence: TGTGCCAGTACCGAAGACAGGAGGAACACTGAAGCTTTCTTT. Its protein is CASTEDRRNTEAFF.

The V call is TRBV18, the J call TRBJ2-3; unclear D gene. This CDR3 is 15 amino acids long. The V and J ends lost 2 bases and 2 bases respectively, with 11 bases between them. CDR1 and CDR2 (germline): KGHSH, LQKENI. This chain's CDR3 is CASSPSAETTDTQYF. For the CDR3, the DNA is TGTGCCAGCTCACCAAGCGCGGAGACCACAGATACGCAGTATTTT.

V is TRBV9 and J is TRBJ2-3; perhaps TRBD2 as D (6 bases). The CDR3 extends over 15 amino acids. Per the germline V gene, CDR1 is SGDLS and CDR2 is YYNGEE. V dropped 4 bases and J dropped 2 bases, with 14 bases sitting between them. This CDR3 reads CASSRRGVVTDTQYF. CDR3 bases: TGTGCCAGCAGCCGCCGCGGGGTTGTCACAGATACGCAGTATTTT.

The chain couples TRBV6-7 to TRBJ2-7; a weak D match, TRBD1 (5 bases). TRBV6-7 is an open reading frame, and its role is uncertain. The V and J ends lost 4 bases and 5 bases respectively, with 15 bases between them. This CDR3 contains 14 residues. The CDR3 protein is CASSFGQGWDEQYF. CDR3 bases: TGTGCCAGCAGTTTCGGACAAGGCTGGGACGAGCAGTACTTC.

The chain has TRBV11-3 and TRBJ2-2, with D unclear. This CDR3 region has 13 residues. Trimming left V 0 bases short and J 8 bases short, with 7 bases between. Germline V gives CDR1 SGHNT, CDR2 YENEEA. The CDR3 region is CASSLDPRGELFF. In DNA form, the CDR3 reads TGTGCCAGCAGCTTAGATCCCAGGGGGGAGCTGTTTTTT.

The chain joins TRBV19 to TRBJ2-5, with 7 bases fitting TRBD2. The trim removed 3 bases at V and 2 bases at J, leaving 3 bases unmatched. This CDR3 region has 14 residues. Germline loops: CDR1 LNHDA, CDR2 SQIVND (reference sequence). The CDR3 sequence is CASSISAGQETQYF. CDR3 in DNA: TGTGCCAGTAGTATTTCAGCGGGACAAGAGACCCAGTACTTC.

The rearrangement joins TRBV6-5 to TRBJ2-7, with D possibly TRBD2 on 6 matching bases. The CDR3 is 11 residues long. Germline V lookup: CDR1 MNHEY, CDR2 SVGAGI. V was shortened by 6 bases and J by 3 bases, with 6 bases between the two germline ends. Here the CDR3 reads CASRTSYEQYF. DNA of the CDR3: TGTGCCAGCAGGACTAGCTACGAGCAGTACTTC.

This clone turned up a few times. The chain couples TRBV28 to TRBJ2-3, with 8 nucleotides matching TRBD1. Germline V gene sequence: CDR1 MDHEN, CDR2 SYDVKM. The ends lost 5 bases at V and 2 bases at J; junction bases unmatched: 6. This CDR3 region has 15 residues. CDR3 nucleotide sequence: TGTGCCAGCAGTCATTACCAGGGGGCCACAGATACGCAGTATTTT. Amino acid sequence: CASSHYQGATDTQYF.

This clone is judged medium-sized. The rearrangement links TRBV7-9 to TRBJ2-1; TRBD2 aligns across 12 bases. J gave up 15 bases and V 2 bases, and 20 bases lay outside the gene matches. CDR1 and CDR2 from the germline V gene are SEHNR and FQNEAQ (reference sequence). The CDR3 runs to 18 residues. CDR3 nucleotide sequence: TGTGCCAGCAGCTTAATGGCATCAGGGAGACTAGCGGGAGAGATTCCGTTCTTC. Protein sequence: CASSLMASGRLAGEIPFF.

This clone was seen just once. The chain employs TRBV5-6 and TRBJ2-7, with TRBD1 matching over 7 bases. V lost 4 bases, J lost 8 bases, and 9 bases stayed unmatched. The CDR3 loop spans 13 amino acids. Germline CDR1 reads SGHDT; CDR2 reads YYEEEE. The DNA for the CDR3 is TGTGCCAGCAGCACTCCAACAGGGGAGAAGCAGTACTTC. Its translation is CASSTPTGEKQYF.

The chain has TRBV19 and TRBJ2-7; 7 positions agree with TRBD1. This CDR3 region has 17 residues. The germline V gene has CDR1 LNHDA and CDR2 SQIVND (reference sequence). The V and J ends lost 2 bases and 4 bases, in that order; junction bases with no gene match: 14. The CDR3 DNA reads TGTGCCAGTAGTATACGCTCCCCCGGGACACAGGGGTACGAGCAGTACTTC. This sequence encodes CASSIRSPGTQGYEQYF.

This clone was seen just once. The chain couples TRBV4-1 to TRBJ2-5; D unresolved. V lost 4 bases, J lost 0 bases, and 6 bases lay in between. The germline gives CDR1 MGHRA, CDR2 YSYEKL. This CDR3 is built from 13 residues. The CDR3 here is CASSPGHQETQYF. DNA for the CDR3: TGCGCCAGCAGCCCCGGTCACCAAGAGACCCAGTACTTC.

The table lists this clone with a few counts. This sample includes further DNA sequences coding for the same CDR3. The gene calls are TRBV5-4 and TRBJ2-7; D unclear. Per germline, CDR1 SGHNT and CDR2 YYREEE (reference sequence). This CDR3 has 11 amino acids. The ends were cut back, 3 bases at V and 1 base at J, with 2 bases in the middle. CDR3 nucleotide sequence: TGTGCCAGCAGCTCGTCCTACGAGCAGTACTTC. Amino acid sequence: CASSSSYEQYF.

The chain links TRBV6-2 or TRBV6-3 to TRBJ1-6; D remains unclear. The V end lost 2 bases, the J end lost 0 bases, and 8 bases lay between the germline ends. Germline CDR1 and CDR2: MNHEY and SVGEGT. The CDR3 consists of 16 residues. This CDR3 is CASSYGRSSYNSPLHF. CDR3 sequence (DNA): TGTGCCAGCAGTTACGGTCGGAGCTCCTATAATTCACCCCTCCACTTT.